The rows below give T cell receptor beta chains drawn from one sample of a study of shared clonotypes between healthy human individuals. Profiled with immunoSEQ multiplex PCR; TCRdb holds only in-frame clones, not every one. This table has 1.5 million to 2.5 million clones, roughly 95% appearing once. Sequencing was performed on naive CD8+ T cells sorted from blood. These receptors came from a man between 18 and 35 years old in good health. CDR3s include the opening cysteine and the closing phenylalanine or tryptophan. The D gene is left open where the match is weak. Clone sizes are given selectively: once, few, many, or a class where the clone is expanded.

d_gene	abundance	j_gene	v_gene	CDR3aa	CDR3nt
TRBD2	NA	TRBJ2-3	TRBV6-5	CASSYYTSGRARTQYF	TGTGCCAGCAGTTACTACACTAGCGGGAGGGCCCGTACGCAGTATTTT
NA	NA	TRBJ2-3	TRBV6-1	CASSEKRAPTDTQYF	TGTGCCAGCAGTGAAAAGAGGGCCCCCACAGATACGCAGTATTTT
NA	NA	TRBJ2-3	TRBV28	CASSFPGGTQYF	TGTGCCAGCAGTTTCCCCGGTGGTACGCAGTATTTT
NA	NA	TRBJ2-7	TRBV7-9	CASSPSHEQYF	TGTGCCAGCAGTCCTAGCCACGAGCAGTACTTC
NA	NA	TRBJ2-2	TRBV19	CASSIASGNTGELFF	TGTGCCAGTAGTATAGCGTCGGGGAACACCGGGGAGCTGTTTTTT
NA	NA	TRBJ2-1	TRBV29-1	CSVEDSGLGEQFF	TGCAGCGTTGAAGATAGCGGTCTTGGTGAGCAGTTCTTC
NA	once	TRBJ2-1	TRBV9	CASSPKRAPEQFF	TGTGCCAGCAGCCCAAAACGTGCCCCTGAGCAGTTCTTC
NA	NA	TRBJ2-4	TRBV10-2	CASSESIGGLPLIQYF	TGCGCCAGCAGTGAGTCCATTGGGGGCCTCCCCTTGATTCAGTACTTC
NA	NA	TRBJ2-7	TRBV14	CASSQEGGEQYF	TGTGCCAGCAGCCAAGAAGGAGGCGAGCAGTACTTC
NA	NA	TRBJ2-7	TRBV5-5	CASSLDIRSSSYEQYF	TGTGCCAGCAGCTTGGATATCAGATCGAGCTCCTACGAGCAGTACTTC
NA	NA	TRBJ2-3	TRBV10-2	CASSEGEDTDTQYF	TGCGCCAGCAGTGAAGGGGAGGACACAGATACGCAGTATTTT
NA	NA	TRBJ1-2	TRBV28	CASSLMGGLKGYTF	TGTGCCAGCAGTTTAATGGGGGGATTGAAAGGCTACACCTTC
NA	NA	TRBJ2-5	TRBV5-1	CASSLVGSLLETQYF	TGCGCCAGCAGCTTGGTAGGATCCCTGTTGGAGACCCAGTACTTC
NA	NA	TRBJ1-1	TRBV5-1	CASSLAGGLFTEAFF	TGCGCCAGCAGCTTGGCGGGCGGTCTTTTCACTGAAGCTTTCTTT